The entry below gives a single T cell receptor beta chain sequence along with its context. The sample's treatment: roughly 18 received Ad26.COV2.S at low or high dose, single or two shots; about 5 received placebo; per-sample allocation not given. Following the first vaccine or placebo injection, samples were taken on day 63. The assay was immunoSEQ multiplex PCR, and TCRdb's table has in-frame clones only and misses some. The data contain approximately 480,000 clones, about 83% of them singletons. The V gene's germline CDR1 is SGDLS and CDR2 YYNGEE. V was clipped by 2 bases and J by 4 bases, with 13 bases between them. The CDR3 length is 15 residues. This entry is derived from a study of Ad26.COV2.S vaccination and SARS-CoV-2 variants. Study at large: Administration of Ad26.COV2.S was intramuscular, either once or twice 56 days apart.

Specimen: peripheral blood, collected in a trial of Ad26.COV2.S vaccine versus placebo. The genes are TRBV9 and TRBJ1-3; TRBD1 might be the D (5 bases). This sequence was found in a person aged 18-60 years who received the Ad26.COV2.S COVID-19 vaccine or a placebo. This CDR3 reads CASSVIPGGGNTIYF. The CDR3 DNA sequence: TGTGCCAGCAGCGTCATCCCCGGGGGAGGAAACACCATATATTTT.